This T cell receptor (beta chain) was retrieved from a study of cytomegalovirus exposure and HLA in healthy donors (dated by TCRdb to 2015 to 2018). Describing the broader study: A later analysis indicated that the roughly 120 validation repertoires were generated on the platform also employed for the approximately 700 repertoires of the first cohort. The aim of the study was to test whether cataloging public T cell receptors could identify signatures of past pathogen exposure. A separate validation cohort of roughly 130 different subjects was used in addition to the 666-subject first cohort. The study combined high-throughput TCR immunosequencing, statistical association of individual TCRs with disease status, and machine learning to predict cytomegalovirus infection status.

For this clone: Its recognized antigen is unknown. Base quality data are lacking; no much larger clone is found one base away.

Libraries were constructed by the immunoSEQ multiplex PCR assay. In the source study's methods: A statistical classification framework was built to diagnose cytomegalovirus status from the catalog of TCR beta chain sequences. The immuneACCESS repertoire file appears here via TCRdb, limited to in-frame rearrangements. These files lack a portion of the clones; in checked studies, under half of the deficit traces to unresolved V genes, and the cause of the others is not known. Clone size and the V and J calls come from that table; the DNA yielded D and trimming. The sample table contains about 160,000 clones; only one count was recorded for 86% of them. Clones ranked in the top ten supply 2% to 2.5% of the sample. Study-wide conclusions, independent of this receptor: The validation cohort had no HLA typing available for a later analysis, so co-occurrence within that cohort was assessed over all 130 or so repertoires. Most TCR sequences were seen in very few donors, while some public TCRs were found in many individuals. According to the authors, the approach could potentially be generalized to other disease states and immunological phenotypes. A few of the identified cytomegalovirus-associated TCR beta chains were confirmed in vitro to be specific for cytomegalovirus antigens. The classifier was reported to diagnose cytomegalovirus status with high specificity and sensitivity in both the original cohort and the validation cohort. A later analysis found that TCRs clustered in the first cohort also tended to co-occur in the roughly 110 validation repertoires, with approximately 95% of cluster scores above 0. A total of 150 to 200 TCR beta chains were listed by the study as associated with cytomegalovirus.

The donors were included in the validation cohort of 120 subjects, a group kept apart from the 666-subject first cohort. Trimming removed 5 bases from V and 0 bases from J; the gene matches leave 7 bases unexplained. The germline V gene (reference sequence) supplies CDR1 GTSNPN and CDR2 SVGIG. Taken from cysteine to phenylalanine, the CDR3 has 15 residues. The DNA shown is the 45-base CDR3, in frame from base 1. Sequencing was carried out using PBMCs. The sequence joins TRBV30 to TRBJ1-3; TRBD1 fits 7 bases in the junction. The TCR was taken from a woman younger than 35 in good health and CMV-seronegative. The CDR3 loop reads CAWGTEYSSGNTIYF. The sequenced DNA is TGTGCCTGGGGGACAGAGTATTCCTCTGGAAACACCATATATTTT.